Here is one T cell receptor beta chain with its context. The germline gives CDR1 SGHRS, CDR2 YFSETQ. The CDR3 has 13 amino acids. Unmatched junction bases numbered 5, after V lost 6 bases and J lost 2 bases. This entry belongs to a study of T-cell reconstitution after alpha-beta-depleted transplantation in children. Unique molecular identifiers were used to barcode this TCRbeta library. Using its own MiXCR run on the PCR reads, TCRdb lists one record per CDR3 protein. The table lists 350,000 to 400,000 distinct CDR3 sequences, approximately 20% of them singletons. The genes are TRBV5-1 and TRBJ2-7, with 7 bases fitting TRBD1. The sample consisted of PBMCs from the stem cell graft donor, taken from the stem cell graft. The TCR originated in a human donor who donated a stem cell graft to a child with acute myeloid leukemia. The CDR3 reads CASTKGATYEQYF. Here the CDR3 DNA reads TGCGCCAGCACGAAGGGGGCCACCTACGAGCAGTACTTC.